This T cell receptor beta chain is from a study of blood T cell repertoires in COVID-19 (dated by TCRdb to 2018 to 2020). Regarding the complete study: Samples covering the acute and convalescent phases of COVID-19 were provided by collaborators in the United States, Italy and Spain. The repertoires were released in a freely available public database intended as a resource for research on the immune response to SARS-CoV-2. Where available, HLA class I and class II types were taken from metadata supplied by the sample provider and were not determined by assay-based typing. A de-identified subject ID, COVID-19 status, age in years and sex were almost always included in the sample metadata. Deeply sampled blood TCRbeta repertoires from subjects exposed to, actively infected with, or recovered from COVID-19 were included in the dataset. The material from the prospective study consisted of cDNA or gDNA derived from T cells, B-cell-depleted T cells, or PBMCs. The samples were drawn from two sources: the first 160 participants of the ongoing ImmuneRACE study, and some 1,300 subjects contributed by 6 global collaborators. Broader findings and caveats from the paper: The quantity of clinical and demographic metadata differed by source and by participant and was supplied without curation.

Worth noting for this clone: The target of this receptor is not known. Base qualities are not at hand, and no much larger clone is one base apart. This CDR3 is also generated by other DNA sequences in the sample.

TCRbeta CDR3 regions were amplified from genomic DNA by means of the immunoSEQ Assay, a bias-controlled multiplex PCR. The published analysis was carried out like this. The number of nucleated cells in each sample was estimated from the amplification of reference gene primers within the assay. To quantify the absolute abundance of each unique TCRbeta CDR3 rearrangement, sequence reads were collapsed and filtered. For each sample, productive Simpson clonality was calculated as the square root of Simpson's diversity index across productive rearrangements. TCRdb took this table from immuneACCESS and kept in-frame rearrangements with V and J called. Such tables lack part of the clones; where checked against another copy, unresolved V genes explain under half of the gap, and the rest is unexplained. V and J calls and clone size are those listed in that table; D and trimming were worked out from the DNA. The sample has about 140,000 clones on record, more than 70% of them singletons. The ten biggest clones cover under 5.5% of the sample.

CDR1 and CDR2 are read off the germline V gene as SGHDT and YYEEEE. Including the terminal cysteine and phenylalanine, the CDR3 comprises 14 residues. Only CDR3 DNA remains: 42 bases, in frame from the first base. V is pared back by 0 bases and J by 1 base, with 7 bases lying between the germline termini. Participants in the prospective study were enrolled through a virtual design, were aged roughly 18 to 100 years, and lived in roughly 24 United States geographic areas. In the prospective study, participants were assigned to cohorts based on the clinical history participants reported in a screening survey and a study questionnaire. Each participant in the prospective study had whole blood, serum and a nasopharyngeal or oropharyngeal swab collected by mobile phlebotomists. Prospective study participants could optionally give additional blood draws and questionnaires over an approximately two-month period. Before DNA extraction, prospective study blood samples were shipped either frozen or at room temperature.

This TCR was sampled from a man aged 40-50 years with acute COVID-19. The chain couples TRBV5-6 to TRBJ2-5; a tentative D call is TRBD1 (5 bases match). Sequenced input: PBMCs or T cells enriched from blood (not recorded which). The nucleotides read TGTGCCAGCAGCTTGGGACAGCCCCAAGAGACCCAGTACTTC. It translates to CASSLGQPQETQYF.